This paragraph reports one T cell receptor beta chain. This clone's antigen is unknown. Base-call qualities are not available, and no considerably larger clone is one nucleotide away. Cut back by 4 bases and 4 bases, the V and J ends lie 8 bases apart. The CDR3, cysteine through phenylalanine, is 13 amino acids long. Of all the DNA, just the CDR3 is kept, 39 bases in frame from base 1. The germline V gene yields SNHLY for CDR1 and FYNNEI for CDR2. The receptor library was made with the immunoSEQ multiplex PCR assay. For the multiplex PCR, a mixture combining 60 forward primers for TCR Vbeta segments and 13 reverse primers for TCR Jbeta segments was used. The CDR3 region of rearranged TCR beta genes was amplified from genomic DNA by a multiplex PCR assay. On the Illumina HiSeq System, the amplified TCR beta libraries were sequenced as 87-base-pair reads. The authors processed their data as follows. A later analysis counted about 82 million unique TCR beta chains across the 550 to 800 repertoires, and some 12 million of these chains were shared by at least two donors. Raw reads were error-corrected and collapsed into unique sequences by a nearest-neighbor algorithm in which closely related sequences were merged to remove PCR and sequencing errors. V, D and J gene segments were assigned by aligning CDR3 sequences to IMGT reference sequences. For a sequence to be retained, a match of at least six nucleotides was required to both a V gene segment and a J gene segment. A rearrangement counted as productive if the CDR3 had no stop codons and remained in frame with V and J, and every other rearrangement counted as non-productive. CDR3 was defined according to IMGT convention as the region running from the second conserved V-encoded cysteine to the conserved J-encoded phenylalanine. The earlier analysis of around 640 of the donors excluded sequences that lacked an unambiguous match to a single V gene segment. An earlier analysis of several hundred of the donors called V segments functional above 56.7% productive rearrangements and segregating when the between-donor standard deviation exceeded 5%. To diagnose cytomegalovirus status from the catalog of TCR beta chain sequences, a statistical classification framework was built. V and J gene assignment, in a later analysis, came from comparing TCR nucleotide sequences with IMGT/GENE-DB human TR gene sequences. Using the TCRdist pipeline, a later analysis assigned CDR3 sequences along with most-parsimonious VDJ recombination scenarios. A later analysis defined each TCR beta chain by its CDR3 amino acid sequence plus V-gene family, and excluded reads lacking a unique V-gene family. To address suspected cross-contamination and a sequencing artifact, a later analysis removed 450 to 700 highly shared, low-generation-probability nucleotide sequences. A later analysis calculated a clonal expansion index for each public chain from normalized within-repertoire ranks of inferred template counts. A later analysis computed generation probabilities with a VDJ recombination model fitted to out-of-frame rearrangements, and checked the results against IGoR. In a later analysis, TCR-TCR, TCR-HLA and TCR-CMV co-occurrence was scored with hypergeometric tests, and a repertoire-size bias correction was applied to TCR pairs. In a later analysis, false discovery rates were estimated by permuting HLA or CMV assignments 20 times. In a later analysis, co-occurring TCRs were grouped using DBSCAN, and TCRdist sequence similarity was added for clustering within HLA-allele-positive subsets. For co-occurrence clustering, repertoires with fewer than 30,000 or more than 120,000 public chains were excluded, along with four to six repertoires with anomalous nucleotide sharing. The table comes from immuneACCESS by way of TCRdb, which keeps in-frame sequences with V and J called. Part of the clones is missing from these tables; in studies checked, under half for an unresolved V gene and the rest for unknown reasons. Clone size and V and J calls were adopted from that table, with D and trimming inferred from the DNA. Here the sample has approximately 150,000 clones; roughly three quarters occur a single time. Roughly 4.7% of the sample lies in the top ten.

In total, just over 650 healthy bone marrow donors made up the cohort. At the time of sampling, all cohort members were nominally healthy, though unrecorded immune exposures were likely present. The donor tested CMV seronegative and was one of the 352 seronegative cohort members. A peripheral blood sample was provided by each donor, and peripheral blood mononuclear cells were used for TCR beta sequencing. Genomic DNA extraction from the blood cell samples was performed with the Qiagen DNeasy Blood Extraction Kit. This sample is drawn from a study of cytomegalovirus exposure and HLA in healthy donors (dated 2017 in TCRdb). About the study as a whole: An earlier analysis of a few hundred of the donors reported about 280 Gb of sequence data and approximately 120 million unique TCR beta sequences obtained from about 179 million T cells. Roughly five DR-DQ haplotypes were treated as single units for association and clustering because of strong linkage in the cohort. Alongside the repertoire data, information on donor age, sex, ethnicity and CMV serostatus was compiled. The study aimed to test whether cataloging public T cell receptors could reveal signatures of past pathogen exposure. The number of typed donors differed by locus: about 620-640 for A, B, C, DRB1 and DQB1; 500 to 550 for DQA1; 606 for DPA1; and some 470 for DPB1. Among 300 to 500 genotyped donors of the cohort, an average of roughly 230,000 unique TCR beta nucleotide sequences was sequenced per donor, of which roughly 17% were non-productive. In a later analysis, previously published TCR beta repertoires from about 670 donors were re-analyzed and high-resolution HLA genotyping was added so that TCR occurrence patterns could be studied. In addition to the first cohort of 666 subjects, a separate validation cohort of about 120 different subjects was used. Every discovery cohort repertoire had been produced on one sequencing platform. The study used immunosequencing to profile the T cell repertoires of 666 subjects and linked those repertoires to cytomegalovirus serostatus. Both class I and class II loci were covered by HLA typing, at four-digit resolution. About 320 gigabases of sequencing data and approximately 93 million unique TCR sequences were included in an early release covering around 650 HLA-typed donors. Of the roughly 400 genotyped donors, approximately 80% were placed in the genetic ancestry cluster associated with self-reported Caucasian donors. An earlier analysis of about 620 of the donors applied high-throughput TCR beta sequencing to assess whether each TCR beta V gene segment acted as functional or pseudogenic. A later genetic analysis used genome-wide SNP genotypes for about 65% of the 666 donors, treating that subset as a discovery cohort. Rather than drawing on any new phenotypic data, the later analysis identified candidate immune exposures from TCR beta sequences and the way those sequences occurred across donors. The study combined high-throughput TCR immunosequencing, statistical association of individual TCRs with disease status, and machine learning to predict cytomegalovirus infection status.

Results and caveats for the whole study, not just this receptor: Because some donors lacked HLA typing at each locus, the association tests relied only on the typed subset. Specific HLA alleles were associated with about 17,000 TCR beta sequences at a false discovery rate of 0.05 in a later analysis. The study gave a list of under 200 TCR beta chains associated with cytomegalovirus. According to a later analysis, TCR association rates differed among HLA loci, with DRB1 alleles showing the most associated TCRs and HLA-C alleles showing the fewest. When HLA alleles, especially DR and DQ, strongly co-occurred, attributing TCR associations to individual alleles was difficult. The sequencing pipeline was judged likely to have produced a cluster of highly shared sequence variants as a technical artifact. In a later analysis, most CMV-associated TCR beta chains were found to appear HLA-restricted, with HLA associations seemingly driven largely by CMV exposure. In a later genetic analysis, fewer N-insertions in productive TCRs were reported among donors in an Asian-associated ancestry cluster than the roughly 700-donor mean. A further reported finding was that TCR beta sequences accurately predicted the HLA-A and HLA-B alleles for most subjects in the first cohort. Correlated functional status among segregating V segments might be attributable to linkage disequilibrium, but an unknown experimental factor could not be ruled out. A few of the identified cytomegalovirus-associated TCR beta chains were confirmed in vitro to be specific for cytomegalovirus antigens. CMV serostatus was the only immune exposure information available for the cohort. V-gene and J-gene trimming of TCR beta chains was associated with a missense DCLRE1C variant in a later genetic analysis, and the association was replicated in an independent cohort. Sequencing depth was assumed to be roughly uniform across donors in the presence/absence analyses, though that assumption may not hold. A later analysis found that HLA-associated TCR beta chains were more clonally expanded and had lower generation probabilities than equally common non-associated chains. According to a later analysis, parvovirus B19, influenza, CMV and Epstein-Barr virus appeared linked to several top co-occurrence clusters. The classifier was reported to diagnose cytomegalovirus status with high specificity and sensitivity in both the original cohort and the validation cohort. According to the authors, the approach could potentially be generalized to other disease states and immunological phenotypes. The earlier analysis of approximately 560 of the donors excluded roughly 17 rarely observed V segments, including chromosome 9 orphons, because counts were too low. Broadly in line with IMGT annotations, most TCR beta V segments showed up in productive rearrangements about 87% or about 30% of the time in an earlier analysis of several hundred of the donors. Because the 87-base-pair reads could not distinguish some IMGT-functional V segments, including TRBV6-2 and TRBV6-3, those segments were excluded. Across donors, most TCR sequences were observed very rarely, whereas some public TCRs were present in many individuals. In this cohort, only TCR beta chains were sequenced, and detectable features were limited by the absence of alpha or paired-chain data.

The sequence links TRBV2 to TRBJ1-5, with no confidently assigned D gene. The source is a man aged 55-75 years in good health and CMV-seronegative. What was sequenced was PBMCs. The bases read TGTGCCAGCAGTGTGCGGCTGAATCAGCCCCAGCATTTT. Translated, it gives CASSVRLNQPQHF.